The entry below describes one T cell receptor beta chain. Its antigen remains unidentified. Germline values: CDR1 DFQATT, CDR2 SNEGSKA (reference sequence). The CDR3 has 14 residues. V was pared by 5 bases and J by 6 bases, with 17 bases between. The TCR alpha and TCR beta cDNA libraries, bearing sample barcodes and UMIs, were generated by 5'RACE using constant-segment primers. One entry per CDR3 protein, called by TCRdb with MiXCR from the 5' RACE reads. The top ten hold 2% to 2.5% of the sample, which has approximately 180,000 distinct CDR3 sequences, approximately 16% seen once. The sample comes from a study of T-cell memory formation after mild COVID-19. Study at large: The study found TCR clusters largely donor specific. Study-wide points: Confirmation was lacking for SARS-CoV-2 specificity of second-wave clones that peaked on day 37.

The specimen was PBMCs or a T cell subset sorted from them (not recorded which). This TCR derives from an adult woman who had mild COVID-19 (a few samples of this study predate the infection). Cell type and time point are not known. The rearrangement uses TRBV20-1 and TRBJ1-3; D gene unclear. The CDR3 bases are TGCAGTGCTCCTGACTGGGCCCTACAAAACACCATATATTTT. It translates to CSAPDWALQNTIYF.